This T cell receptor (beta chain) originates from a study of Graves' ophthalmopathy and Graves' hyperthyroidism. This clonotype has a single count. The study amplified TCR beta CDR3 regions using RNA transcripts. HTBI primers primed a first-round RT-PCR, and a second-round multiplex PCR followed. One entry per CDR3 protein results from TCRdb running MiXCR on the multiplex PCR reads. The profile shows about 380,000 distinct CDR3 sequences, roughly 15% of them singletons. Germline CDR1 reads KGHDR; CDR2 reads SFDVKD. The CDR3 has 15 amino acids. V lost 2 bases and J 2 bases, leaving 12 bases between the germline ends.

The TCR was taken from a woman aged 18-35 years with stable Graves' hyperthyroidism. The sequencing sample was made of peripheral blood. The V call is TRBV24-1, the J call TRBJ2-7, with a possible D match to TRBD1 (7 bases). CDR3 sequence reads: CATSDSQGGTYEQYF. The CDR3 bases are TGTGCCACCAGTGATTCCCAGGGGGGAACCTACGAGCAGTACTTC.